The TCR beta chain under discussion was sequenced for a study of cytomegalovirus exposure and HLA in healthy donors. General study points: HLA allele associations emerged for roughly 17,000 TCR beta sequences in a later analysis, at 0.05 false discovery rate. Other equally common chains were less clonally expanded than HLA-associated TCR beta chains, a later analysis showed.

Researchers ran the PCR with 60 Vbeta and 13 Jbeta primers. The protocol was immunoSEQ multiplex PCR, while the TCRdb copy is restricted to in-frame clones and leaves out a portion. The table has 100,000 to 150,000 clones, less than 85% seen once. Trimming shortened V by 3 bases and J by 1 base, and 10 bases separated the two germline ends. CDR1 is SGHRS, CDR2 YFSETQ, per germline. The CDR3 covers 14 residues. As concerns this clone: The target antigen is unknown.

This TCR was recovered from a man aged 30-40 years in good health and CMV-seropositive. The V and J genes are TRBV5-1 and TRBJ2-5; weak D call: TRBD2 (5 bases). The sequencing input was PBMCs. In DNA form, the CDR3 reads TGCGCCAGCAGCTATCCGGGGAGCCAAGAGACCCAGTACTTC. It is translated as CASSYPGSQETQYF.